The next 28 T cell receptor beta chains were all read from a single sample in a study of cytomegalovirus exposure and HLA in healthy donors. Use of 60 Vbeta and 13 Jbeta primers characterized the PCR. Some clones are missing from TCRdb's copy, which holds only in-frame ones; the method was immunoSEQ multiplex PCR. Of approximately 170,000 clones in the sample, around three quarters are singletons; the top ten hold about 1.5%. Sequencing was done on a sample of PBMCs. These receptors all stem from a woman younger than 35 in good health and CMV-seronegative.

The genes are TRBV7-9 and TRBJ2-1; 16 bases line up with TRBD2. CDR1 is SEHNR and CDR2 is FQNEAQ in the germline V gene (reference sequence). The CDR3 has 18 residues. The trim removed 4 bases at V and 7 bases at J, leaving 10 bases unmatched. The CDR3 here is CASSSPPGLAGGPNEQFF. The DNA for the CDR3 is TGTGCCAGCAGCTCGCCACCGGGACTAGCGGGGGGGCCGAATGAGCAGTTCTTC.

The chain is built from TRBV10-1 and TRBJ1-6, with D unclear. CDR1 WNHNN and CDR2 SYGVQD come from the germline V gene (reference sequence). This CDR3 has 13 residues. Trimming took off 3 bases at V and 7 bases at J, with 7 bases between the two ends. The CDR3 reads CASSEQTNSPLHF. CDR3 nucleotides: TGCGCCAGCAGTGAACAGACGAATTCACCCCTCCACTTT.

This rearrangement joins TRBV5-1 to TRBJ2-5; D remains ambiguous. The CDR3 is made up of 12 amino acids. Trimming took off 0 bases at V and 5 bases at J, with 5 bases between the two ends. Per germline, CDR1 SGHRS and CDR2 YFSETQ. CDR3 DNA: TGCGCCAGCAGCTTGGCTTTGGAGACCCAGTACTTC. The encoded protein is CASSLALETQYF.

The gene calls are TRBV5-1 and TRBJ1-6, with D unclear. The CDR3 spans 15 residues. V lost 5 bases and J 4 bases, leaving 13 bases between the germline ends. Germline CDR1 and CDR2: SGHRS and YFSETQ. CDR3 bases: TGCGCCAGCAGACCGGACGGGGATTATAATTCACCCCTCCACTTT. As protein: CASRPDGDYNSPLHF.

This chain joins TRBV10-1 and TRBJ2-7; 11 bases agree with TRBD2. The V gene end was trimmed by 3 bases and the J gene end by 4 bases; junction bases not matched to a gene: 5. Germline CDR1 reads WNHNN; CDR2 reads SYGVQD (reference sequence). The length of the CDR3 is 15 residues. CDR3 region: CASSEGPSGRYEQYF. CDR3 nucleotides: TGCGCCAGCAGTGAAGGCCCTAGCGGGAGGTACGAGCAGTACTTC.

This clone was recorded a few times. V and J are TRBV2 and TRBJ1-2; D is possibly TRBD1 (5 bases). Germline-derived CDR1 and CDR2 are SNHLY and FYNNEI. The CDR3 length is 14 residues. The V and J ends lost 4 bases and 2 bases respectively, with 11 bases between them. The CDR3 loop is CASSVGVGNYGYTF. CDR3 nucleotide sequence: TGTGCCAGCAGTGTAGGGGTGGGCAACTATGGCTACACCTTC.

This chain connects TRBV9 to TRBJ2-1; TRBD2 matches at 8 bases. The CDR3 runs to 15 residues. Germline CDR1 and CDR2: SGDLS and YYNGEE. V gave up 4 bases and J gave up 0 bases; unmatched junction bases: 3. The DNA of the CDR3 is TGTGCCAGCAGCCCCCGGGAGGGCTCCTACAATGAGCAGTTCTTC. Residues: CASSPREGSYNEQFF.

Here the CDR3 reads CASSVRGGDTEAFF. Here the CDR3 DNA reads TGTGCCAGCAGTGTAAGAGGGGGGGACACTGAAGCTTTCTTT. The chain couples TRBV6-1 to TRBJ1-1; possibly TRBD1 for D (6 bases). The V end lost 4 bases, the J end lost 3 bases, and 12 bases lay between the germline ends. Germline V gene data show CDR1 as MNHNS and CDR2 as SASEGT. The CDR3 is made up of 14 amino acids.

The chain carries TRBV5-4 and TRBJ2-2; D may be TRBD2 (6 bases). The CDR3 is 16 residues long. V was pared by 0 bases and J by 4 bases, with 13 bases between. The V gene's germline CDR1 is SGHNT and CDR2 YYREEE (reference sequence). CDR3 bases: TGTGCCAGCAGCTTGGCCGGGGGTTTCTTCACCGGGGAGCTGTTTTTT. This encodes CASSLAGGFFTGELFF.

The rearrangement joins TRBV28 to TRBJ2-2; a weak D match, TRBD1 (5 bases). CDR3 length: 14 amino acids. The germline V and J ends were trimmed by 1 base and 9 bases, with 12 bases remaining between them. CDR1 MDHEN and CDR2 SYDVKM come from the germline V gene. The CDR3 coding sequence is TGTGCCAGCAGTTTATCTGCAGGGAACCGGGAGCTGTTTTTT. As protein: CASSLSAGNRELFF.

The CDR3 region has the DNA TGCAGCGTTGAATCATGGACAGGGATCTCCTACGAGCAGTACTTC. It is translated as CSVESWTGISYEQYF. The chain recombines TRBV29-1 with TRBJ2-5, with 8 bases fitting TRBD1. The DNA matches TRBJ2-7 better at its end, which makes the J call doubtful. CDR1 and CDR2 from the germline V gene are SQVTM and ANQGSEA. CDR3 length equals 15 residues.

The chain joins TRBV9 to TRBJ2-5; 10 bases match TRBD2. The CDR3 consists of 14 residues. Germline V gene lookup returns CDR1 SGDLS and CDR2 YYNGEE. V dropped 5 bases and J dropped 3; count of bases not matched to a gene: 4. In DNA, the CDR3 is TGTGCCAGCAGGCAAGGACTAGCGGAAGAGACCCAGTACTTC. Protein product: CASRQGLAEETQYF.

This sequence joins TRBV10-1 and TRBJ2-1, with D hard to call. V gave up 0 bases and J gave up 5 bases, with 11 bases separating them. CDR3 length equals 15 residues. CDR1 is WNHNN and CDR2 is SYGVQD in the germline V gene (reference sequence). In DNA form, the CDR3 reads TGCGCCAGCAGTGAGTCGACTGGCGGAAACAATGAGCAGTTCTTC. It specifies CASSESTGGNNEQFF.

The chain employs TRBV6-1 and TRBJ1-6, with 9 bases lining up with TRBD1. The V gene end was trimmed by 4 bases and the J gene end by 5 bases; junction bases not matched to a gene: 3. This CDR3 is built from 15 residues. The germline V gene encodes CDR1 MNHNS and CDR2 SASEGT. The CDR3 protein is CASSVWTGDNSPLHF. In DNA form, the CDR3 reads TGTGCCAGCAGTGTATGGACAGGGGATAATTCACCCCTCCACTTT.

The chain couples TRBV10-3 to TRBJ1-1, with no clear D. Germline V lookup: CDR1 ENHRY, CDR2 SYGVKD. The CDR3 totals 13 residues. The V and J ends lost 3 bases and 11 bases respectively, with 16 bases between them. The chain's CDR3 is CAISEPDGGGAFF. The CDR3, as DNA: TGTGCCATCAGTGAACCCGATGGAGGCGGGGCTTTCTTT.

This clone has only a few counts. V gene TRBV7-6 combines with J gene TRBJ2-7, with 8 bases matching TRBD2. Losses at the gene ends were 5 bases for V and 2 bases for J; bases not matched to a gene: 8. The germline gives CDR1 SGHVS, CDR2 FNYEAQ. This CDR3 spans 15 amino acids. The CDR3, as DNA: TGTGCCAGCAGCCACGCGGGGGGTCCTACCTACGAGCAGTACTTC. Protein: CASSHAGGPTYEQYF.

In regard to this clone: At one end the junction does not follow the germline gene, possibly because of a read error. DNA of the CDR3: TGTGCTAGCAGCTTAGCGCGGGGATCCCACTCTGGAAACACCATATATTTT. Its translation: CASSLARGSHSGNTIYF. V is TRBV7-7 and J is TRBJ1-3; D is undetermined. The germline CDR1 and CDR2 sequences are SSHAT and FNYEAQ (reference sequence). This CDR3 has 17 amino acids.

As regards this clone: At one boundary the junction diverges from the germline segment, which might be a read error. J is TRBJ2-7 and V is TRBV6-1, with TRBD1 matching over 7 bases. CDR3 length: 14 amino acids. Germline V gene lookup returns CDR1 MNHNS and CDR2 SASEGT. The CDR3 region is CASGDRDLTYEQYF. The CDR3 DNA follows: TGTGCCAGCGGTGACAGGGATCTAACCTACGAGCAGTACTTC.

The rearrangement joins TRBV6-5 to TRBJ2-3; 7 bases fit TRBD2. Germline CDR1 reads MNHEY; CDR2 reads SVGAGI. V was clipped by 0 bases and J by 1 base; unmatched bases: 1. This CDR3 has 15 residues. As DNA, the CDR3 is TGTGCCAGCAGTTACTCCACTAGCGGCACAGATACGCAGTATTTT. As protein: CASSYSTSGTDTQYF.

The V and J genes are TRBV4-1 and TRBJ1-2, with 8 nucleotides matching TRBD1. CDR3 length: 16 amino acids. The germline V gene has CDR1 MGHRA and CDR2 YSYEKL. The V gene end was trimmed by 3 bases and the J gene end by 4 bases; junction bases not matched to a gene: 10. As DNA, the CDR3 is TGCGCCAGCAGCCAGCCCAGACAGGGGCCGGCCTATGGCTACACCTTC. Residues: CASSQPRQGPAYGYTF.

The rearrangement uses TRBV4-1 and TRBJ1-4; 7 bases align to TRBD1. This CDR3 has 19 residues. V gave up 0 bases and J gave up 3 bases; unmatched junction bases: 13. CDR1 MGHRA and CDR2 YSYEKL come from the germline V gene. CDR3: CASSQDRGFPGQSNEKLFF. CDR3 sequence (DNA): TGCGCCAGCAGCCAAGATCGCGGATTCCCGGGACAGTCTAATGAAAAACTGTTTTTT.

CDR3 region: CASSARARGGELFF. The CDR3 nucleotides are TGTGCCAGCAGTGCCCGGGCTCGGGGCGGGGAGCTGTTTTTT. The V gene is TRBV2, the J gene TRBJ2-2; D might be TRBD2 (5 bases). The CDR3 consists of 14 residues. V was clipped by 4 bases and J by 7 bases, with 13 bases between them. The germline V gene encodes CDR1 SNHLY and CDR2 FYNNEI.

The rearrangement joins TRBV7-9 to TRBJ2-3; D possibly corresponds to TRBD2 (6 bases). The CDR3 runs to 18 residues. V was shortened by 3 bases and J by 3 bases, with 22 bases between the two germline ends. The germline gives CDR1 SEHNR, CDR2 FQNEAQ (reference sequence). In DNA form, the CDR3 reads TGTGCCAGCAGCTTTACTCGGGAGCTTGGCCGTCCTACAGATACGCAGTATTTT. As protein: CASSFTRELGRPTDTQYF.

There are a few counts of this clone. The chain couples TRBV19 to TRBJ2-3, with 8 bases aligning to TRBD2. Losses at the gene ends were 8 bases for V and 2 bases for J; bases not matched to a gene: 6. The V gene's germline CDR1 is LNHDA and CDR2 SQIVND (reference sequence). The CDR3 runs 14 residues. CDR3 nucleotide sequence: TGTGCCAGTGTTGCGGGGGGTTCCACAGATACGCAGTATTTT. It specifies CASVAGGSTDTQYF.

The chain carries TRBV6-1 and TRBJ2-2, with 11 bases identical to TRBD2. V lost 2 bases, J lost 5 bases, and 4 bases stayed unmatched. This CDR3 contains 16 residues. Germline V gives CDR1 MNHNS, CDR2 SASEGT. The CDR3: CASSEYGTSGTGELFF. Here the CDR3 DNA reads TGTGCCAGCAGTGAATATGGGACTAGCGGAACCGGGGAGCTGTTTTTT.

This clone came up a few times. V and J are TRBV27 and TRBJ1-4; TRBD1 is a possible D gene (5 bases). V was shortened by 3 bases and J by 4 bases, with 9 bases between the two germline ends. The CDR3 is 14 residues long. Germline V gene sequence: CDR1 MNHEY, CDR2 SMNVEV (reference sequence). Written as DNA, the CDR3 is TGTGCCAGCAGTTTCGGGACTTTTAATGAAAAACTGTTTTTT. This sequence encodes CASSFGTFNEKLFF. The entire variable domain, with the rest obtained from reference TRBV27 and TRBJ1-4, is as follows: EAQVTQNPRYLITVTGKKLTVTCSQNMNHEYMSWYRQDPGLGLRQIYYSMNVEVTDKGDVPEGYKVSRKEKRNFPLILESPSPNQTSLYFCASSFGTFNEKLFFGSGTQLSVL.

J is TRBJ2-5 and V is TRBV28; 11 bases map to TRBD1. The CDR3 is 16 residues long. With V trimmed by 6 bases and J by 2 bases, 8 bases remained unmatched. Looked up from germline, CDR1 is MDHEN and CDR2 is SYDVKM. The CDR3 DNA sequence: TGTGCCAGCAGCCCCGGGACAGGGGGTCAACAAGAGACCCAGTACTTC. Residues: CASSPGTGGQQETQYF.

This chain uses TRBV9 with TRBJ2-1, with 8 bases identical to TRBD1. CDR1 and CDR2 from the germline V gene are SGDLS and YYNGEE. J was trimmed by 3 bases and V by 0 bases; bases with no gene match: 14. The CDR3 has 19 amino acids. The CDR3 reads CASSVEGTGGSPYYNEQFF. In DNA form, the CDR3 reads TGTGCCAGCAGCGTAGAGGGTACAGGGGGATCCCCTTACTACAATGAGCAGTTCTTC.